The T cell receptor beta chain under discussion was sequenced for a study of control samples from healthy donors and cancer patients. V was trimmed by 5 bases and J by 4 bases, leaving 18 bases between them. The V gene's germline CDR1 is SGHVS and CDR2 FNYEAQ. The CDR3 consists of 16 residues. In its sample, this clone was seen a few times. Assay used: immunoSEQ multiplex PCR; TCRdb lists only in-frame clones, some missing. The sample has fewer than 20,000 clones; roughly 86% are singletons. Sequencing was performed on PBMCs. The receptor was isolated from a woman aged 70-85 years with colorectal cancer. The chain recombines TRBV7-6 with TRBJ2-1; TRBD2 might be the D (6 bases). CDR3 nucleotide sequence: TGTGCCAGCAGCCGAAACCGGGCGGGGAATTACAATGAGCAGTTCTTC. It translates to CASSRNRAGNYNEQFF.